This TCR beta chain was recorded in a study of blood T cell repertoires in COVID-19. This table comes from immunoSEQ multiplex PCR, and its TCRdb copy is limited to in-frame clones, with some not included. Among 85,000 to 130,000 clones listed, roughly four fifths were seen once. The sequence was collected from a man of 80 years or more with COVID-19, enrolled during active disease. Sample: peripheral blood.

The CDR3 sequence: CASSSVSSPLHF. Here the CDR3 DNA reads TGTGCCAGCAGCTCGGTGTCTTCACCCCTCCACTTT. The rearrangement uses TRBV9 and TRBJ1-6, with D unresolved. The germline CDR1 and CDR2 sequences are SGDLS and YYNGEE. Trimming removed 4 bases at V and 9 bases at J, with 8 bases between. The CDR3 totals 12 residues.